This entry lists 26 T cell receptor beta chains sequenced from one sample in a study of T cell changes during pregnancy in multiple sclerosis. Generated by immunoSEQ multiplex PCR, the TCRdb table keeps only in-frame clones and is missing some. The sample includes tens of thousands of clones, 87% of them seen just once. Sequenced material: CD8+ T cells from peripheral blood mononuclear cells, taken after pregnancy. The source of these receptors is a female donor with multiple sclerosis, enrolled in a pregnancy study.

J is TRBJ2-1 and V is TRBV4-3; 10 bases map to TRBD2. With V trimmed by 1 base and J by 8 bases, 5 bases remained unmatched. This CDR3 has 15 amino acids. CDR1 is LGHNA, CDR2 YSLEER, per germline. The CDR3 region has the DNA TGCGCCAGCAGCCAAGTGGGTCTAGCGGGAGATGAGCAGTTCTTC. This codes for CASSQVGLAGDEQFF.

The J gene is TRBJ2-2, the V gene TRBV7-6, with 11 bases lining up with TRBD1. The CDR3 contains 16 residues. The ends lost 1 base at V and 7 bases at J; junction bases unmatched: 5. Germline V gene lookup returns CDR1 SGHVS and CDR2 FNYEAQ. The CDR3: CASSLGGQGVDGELFF. CDR3 bases: TGTGCCAGCAGCTTAGGGGGACAGGGGGTCGACGGGGAGCTGTTTTTT.

The rearrangement links TRBV2 to TRBJ2-2; no clear D gene. Germline CDR1 and CDR2: SNHLY and FYNNEI. This CDR3 has 11 amino acids. V was cut by 6 bases and J by 6 bases, with 5 bases left in between. The CDR3 nucleotides read TGTGCCAGCAGCCCGGCCGGGGAGCTGTTTTTT. Encoded protein: CASSPAGELFF.

The genes are TRBV6-4 and TRBJ2-3, with TRBD2 identical over 7 bases. Losses at the gene ends were 5 bases for V and 0 bases for J; bases not matched to a gene: 2. CDR1 is MRHNA and CDR2 is SNTAGT in the germline V gene. There are 14 residues in the CDR3. Here the CDR3 reads CASSQAGSTDTQYF. The CDR3, as DNA: TGTGCCAGCAGTCAAGCGGGAAGCACAGATACGCAGTATTTT.

The chain couples TRBV7-9 to TRBJ2-1; D perhaps matches TRBD2 (5 bases). Trimming took 1 base from V and 15 from J, leaving 13 bases between them. The CDR3 is made up of 12 amino acids. The germline V gene has CDR1 SEHNR and CDR2 FQNEAQ (reference sequence). Here the CDR3 DNA reads TGTGCCAGCAGCTTAGAGGTGGGAGAGGGGTTCTTC. Protein sequence: CASSLEVGEGFF.

The J gene is TRBJ1-3, the V gene TRBV28; the D gene is possibly TRBD1 (6 bases). Germline values: CDR1 MDHEN, CDR2 SYDVKM. V was shortened by 5 bases and J by 10 bases, with 30 bases between the two germline ends. The CDR3 is 18 amino acids. Written as DNA, the CDR3 is TGTGCCAGCAGTCAAGGGACATTTAGGTCTGGATTCCCTAAGACCATATATTTT. This translates into CASSQGTFRSGFPKTIYF. The full variable domain, its missing parts supplied by reference TRBV28 and TRBJ1-3, is DVKVTQSSRYLVKRTGEKVFLECVQDMDHENMFWYRQDPGLGLRLIYFSYDVKMKEKGDIPEGYSVSREKKERFSLILESASTNQTSMYLCASSQGTFRSGFPKTIYFGEGSWLTVV.

The sample holds one count of this clone. J is TRBJ2-2 and V is TRBV7-9; no firm D call. The V end lost 6 bases, the J end lost 4 bases, and 9 bases lay between the germline ends. Germline CDR1 is SEHNR and CDR2 is FQNEAQ (reference sequence). The CDR3 is made up of 13 amino acids. DNA of the CDR3: TGTGCCAGCAGTTCGAGCCCCACCGGGGAGCTGTTTTTT. This translates into CASSSSPTGELFF.

The gene calls are TRBV4-3 and TRBJ1-4, with no clear D. The germline V and J ends were trimmed by 1 base and 0 bases, with 15 bases remaining between them. This CDR3 spans 18 amino acids. Germline V CDR1 and CDR2: LGHNA, YSLEER. The DNA for the CDR3 is TGCGCCAGCAGCCAAGTGGGTGCGGTCATTGCAACTAATGAAAAACTGTTTTTT. Amino acids: CASSQVGAVIATNEKLFF.

The chain is built from TRBV10-1 and TRBJ2-7, with 12 bases that match TRBD1. The CDR3 spans 16 residues. Germline CDR1 WNHNN, CDR2 SYGVQD (reference sequence). Trimming took 0 bases from V and 4 from J; bases not matched to a gene: 4. The CDR3 DNA is TGCGCCAGCAGTGAGTCGGGACAGGGGGCCTGGTACGAGCAGTACTTC. Its translation: CASSESGQGAWYEQYF.

This chain's CDR3 is CARSLATGDPYEQYF. As DNA, the CDR3 is TGTGCCAGAAGCTTGGCAACGGGGGACCCCTACGAGCAGTACTTC. This chain connects TRBV5-3 to TRBJ2-7; TRBD2 is a possible D gene (6 bases). TRBV5-3 is filed as an ORF, its function uncertain. The CDR3 is made up of 15 amino acids. The V end lost 0 bases, the J end lost 2 bases, and 12 bases lay between the germline ends.

The chain combines TRBV9 with TRBJ2-1, with D tentatively TRBD2 (8 bases). In germline, CDR1 is SGDLS, CDR2 YYNGEE. V lost 1 base, J lost 0 bases, and 14 bases lay in between. The CDR3 is made up of 17 amino acids. CDR3 in amino acids: CASSVLSGDSSYNEQFF. CDR3 nucleotide sequence: TGTGCCAGCAGCGTACTTAGCGGGGACAGCTCCTACAATGAGCAGTTCTTC.

The chain joins TRBV11-2 to TRBJ2-2; tentative D call: TRBD2 (6 bases). The CDR3 is made up of 16 amino acids. Trimming cost V 4 bases and J 3 bases, with 15 bases left between them. Germline V CDR1 and CDR2: SGHAT, FQNNGV. Here the CDR3 reads CASSSDYRTDTGELFF. As DNA, the CDR3 is TGTGCCAGCAGCTCGGACTACCGCACCGACACCGGGGAGCTGTTTTTT. Complete variable domain (other parts from reference TRBV11-2 and TRBJ2-2): EAGVAQSPRYKIIEKRQSVAFWCNPISGHATLYWYQQILGQGPKLLIQFQNNGVVDDSQLPKDRFSAERLKGVDSTLKIQPAKLEDSAVYLCASSSDYRTDTGELFFGEGSRLTVL.

Note on this clone: The sample carries other DNA sequences with the same CDR3. J is TRBJ2-7 and V is TRBV27, with D perhaps TRBD2 (6 bases). Trimming took off 8 bases at V and 0 bases at J, with 20 bases between the two ends. The CDR3 runs 16 residues. Germline V lookup: CDR1 MNHEY, CDR2 SMNVEV (reference sequence). The CDR3 DNA is TGTGCCAGCTCCCCTTCCAGCGGGTCCCTCTCCTACGAGCAGTACTTC. Translating it yields CASSPSSGSLSYEQYF.

The V and J genes are TRBV6-4 and TRBJ1-2, with TRBD1 matching over 8 bases. The CDR3 consists of 15 residues. Germline V gene data show CDR1 as MRHNA and CDR2 as SNTAGT. V dropped 8 bases and J dropped 4; count of bases not matched to a gene: 12. CDR3 amino acids: CASSRGQESSYGYTF. CDR3 nucleotides: TGTGCCAGCTCGAGGGGACAGGAAAGTAGCTATGGCTACACCTTC.

The chain couples TRBV6-1 to TRBJ2-5, with 10 bases fitting TRBD2. This CDR3 spans 15 amino acids. Unmatched junction bases numbered 6, after V lost 3 bases and J lost 5 bases. Germline CDR1 is MNHNS and CDR2 is SASEGT. The CDR3 nucleotides read TGTGCCAGCAGTGACGCTAGCGGGAGTGGGGAGACCCAGTACTTC. It is translated as CASSDASGSGETQYF.

This clone was seen a single time. The chain combines TRBV13 with TRBJ2-3, with 9 bases matching TRBD1. After removal of 5 bases from V and 1 base from J, the junction contained 4 bases not matched to a gene. Per the germline V gene, CDR1 is PRHDT and CDR2 is FYEKMQ (reference sequence). CDR3 size: 15 residues. This CDR3 reads CASSNWTGGTDTQYF. CDR3 sequence (DNA): TGTGCCAGCAGCAACTGGACAGGGGGCACAGATACGCAGTATTTT.

V usage is TRBV6-5 and J usage is TRBJ2-3; D perhaps matches TRBD1 (6 bases). The germline V gene encodes CDR1 MNHEY and CDR2 SVGAGI. This CDR3 region has 14 residues. V was trimmed by 8 bases and J by 0 bases, leaving 12 bases between them. The CDR3 nucleotides read TGTGCCAGCGCAACAGGGATGAGCACAGATACGCAGTATTTT. Amino acid sequence: CASATGMSTDTQYF.

This clone was counted many times. V is TRBV6-4 and J is TRBJ2-3; D uncertain. CDR3 length: 16 amino acids. V dropped 2 bases and J dropped 0 bases, with 12 bases sitting between them. CDR1 and CDR2 from the germline V gene are MRHNA and SNTAGT. The CDR3 protein is CASSDEAGRSTDTQYF. The CDR3 DNA is TGTGCCAGCAGTGACGAAGCAGGTCGTAGCACAGATACGCAGTATTTT.

This clone has a single count. The chain uses TRBV4-3 and TRBJ2-1, with D perhaps matching TRBD2 (6 bases). This CDR3 has 16 residues. Trimming shortened V by 4 bases and J by 0 bases, and 13 bases separated the two germline ends. In germline, CDR1 is LGHNA, CDR2 YSLEER. CDR3 nucleotide sequence: TGCGCCAGCAGCCTTTTAGCGGAGAGCTCCTACAATGAGCAGTTCTTC. This codes for CASSLLAESSYNEQFF.

This clone appeared a single time. The junction and the germline gene differ at one end; a read error may be behind it. The sample contains more than one DNA sequence encoding this CDR3. The V call is TRBV5-4, the J call TRBJ1-2; no clear D gene. CDR1 is SGHNT and CDR2 is YYREEE in the germline V gene (reference sequence). This CDR3 has 14 amino acids. The CDR3 protein is CASSLGENPYGYTF. CDR3 coding DNA: TGTGCCAGCAGTTTGGGAGAGAACCCTTATGGCTACACCTTC.

V and J are TRBV10-1 and TRBJ2-4; the D is unclear. Germline loops: CDR1 WNHNN, CDR2 SYGVQD (reference sequence). V was pared by 2 bases and J by 0 bases, with 8 bases between. This CDR3 spans 15 amino acids. The CDR3 nucleotides are TGCGCCAGCAGTGAGGGATCGGGAGCCAAAAACATTCAGTACTTC. It specifies CASSEGSGAKNIQYF.

The chain is built from TRBV30 and TRBJ2-7; 9 bases are a match to TRBD1. This CDR3 comprises 18 residues. V was pared by 2 bases and J by 2 bases, with 16 bases of the junction left unmatched. Per the germline V gene, CDR1 is GTSNPN and CDR2 is SVGIG (reference sequence). The CDR3 DNA follows: TGTGCCTGGAGTAGATCAGGGACAGGGCCAATCTATCCCTACGAGCAGTACTTC. Its translation: CAWSRSGTGPIYPYEQYF. The complete variable domain, with remaining parts taken from reference TRBV30 and TRBJ2-7, reads SQTIHQWPATLVQPVGSPLSLECTVEGTSNPNLYWYRQAAGRGLQLLFYSVGIGQISSEVPQNLSASRPQDRQFILSSKKLLLSDSGFYLCAWSRSGTGPIYPYEQYFGPGTRLTVT.

This chain connects TRBV27 to TRBJ2-1; a weak D match, TRBD1 (6 bases). Deletions cut 3 bases from V and 8 bases from J, with 14 bases between. This CDR3 contains 14 residues. CDR1 and CDR2 from the germline V gene are MNHEY and SMNVEV (reference sequence). Here the CDR3 reads CASSFTGTQDEQFF. CDR3 nucleotides: TGTGCCAGCAGTTTCACGGGGACACAGGATGAGCAGTTCTTC.

The CDR3 spells CASSPASGSSYNEQFF. The CDR3 coding sequence is TGCGCCAGCAGCCCGGCTAGCGGAAGCTCCTACAATGAGCAGTTCTTC. This chain connects TRBV5-1 to TRBJ2-1, with TRBD2 matching 7 bases. V dropped 4 bases and J dropped 0; count of bases not matched to a gene: 7. The germline V gene encodes CDR1 SGHRS and CDR2 YFSETQ. The CDR3 runs to 16 residues. Full variable domain (missing parts from reference TRBV5-1 and TRBJ2-1): KAGVTQTPRYLIKTRGQQVTLSCSPISGHRSVSWYQQTPGQGLQFLFEYFSETQRNKGNFPGRFSGRQFSNSRSEMNVSTLELGDSALYLCASSPASGSSYNEQFFGPGTRLTVL.

J is TRBJ2-1 and V is TRBV5-5; the match to TRBD2 covers 11 bases. The germline V gene has CDR1 SGHKS and CDR2 YYEKEE (reference sequence). This CDR3 contains 15 residues. Trimming cost V 4 bases and J 4 bases; bases outside gene matches: 4. The CDR3 protein is CASSRGTSGYNEQFF. As DNA, the CDR3 is TGTGCCAGCAGCCGTGGGACTAGCGGATACAATGAGCAGTTCTTC.

The chain recombines TRBV28 with TRBJ2-7; the match to TRBD1 covers 9 bases. The CDR3 has 15 amino acids. V was pared by 2 bases and J by 3 bases, with 5 bases of the junction left unmatched. Germline CDR1 reads MDHEN; CDR2 reads SYDVKM. The CDR3 reads CASSLEGTGIYEQYF. CDR3 nucleotides: TGTGCCAGCAGTTTAGAGGGGACAGGGATCTACGAGCAGTACTTC.